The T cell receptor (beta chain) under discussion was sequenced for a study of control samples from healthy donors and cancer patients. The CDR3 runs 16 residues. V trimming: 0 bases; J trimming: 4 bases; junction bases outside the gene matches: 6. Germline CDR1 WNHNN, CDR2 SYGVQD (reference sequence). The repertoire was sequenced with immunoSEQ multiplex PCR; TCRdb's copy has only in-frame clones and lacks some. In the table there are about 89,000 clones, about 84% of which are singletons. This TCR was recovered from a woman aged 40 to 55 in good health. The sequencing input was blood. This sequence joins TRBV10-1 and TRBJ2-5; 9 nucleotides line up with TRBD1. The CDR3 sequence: CASSESGYRGRETQYF. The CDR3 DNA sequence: TGCGCCAGCAGTGAGTCAGGATACAGGGGGCGAGAGACCCAGTACTTC.